This T cell receptor (beta chain) came from a study of blood T cell repertoires in COVID-19. Study details: Sites across the United States, Italy and Spain contributed samples from acute and convalescent COVID-19. PBMCs, B-cell-depleted T cells, or T cells provided the cDNA or gDNA that made up the material.

Original processing methods: Reference gene primer amplification gave nucleated cell count estimates. This table comes from immunoSEQ multiplex PCR, and its TCRdb copy is limited to in-frame clones, with some not included. That table is the source of V, J and clone size, and D and trimming were worked out from the DNA. The sample includes around 310,000 clones, around 90% seen only once; the top ten take around 6.8%. In Seattle, patients joined the study during active infection and were tracked longitudinally. CDR1 is LGHNA, CDR2 YSLEER, per germline. This CDR3 is 15 amino acids long. V lost 3 bases to trimming and J lost 4 bases, with 15 bases between them.

The V and J genes are TRBV4-3 and TRBJ1-1; D is unclear. This TCR came from a woman younger than 45 with COVID-19, enrolled during active disease. Sequencing used peripheral blood. DNA for the CDR3: TGCGCCAGCAGCCACGGGTCGAGAGGGTTCACTGAAGCTTTCTTT. It yields the protein CASSHGSRGFTEAFF.